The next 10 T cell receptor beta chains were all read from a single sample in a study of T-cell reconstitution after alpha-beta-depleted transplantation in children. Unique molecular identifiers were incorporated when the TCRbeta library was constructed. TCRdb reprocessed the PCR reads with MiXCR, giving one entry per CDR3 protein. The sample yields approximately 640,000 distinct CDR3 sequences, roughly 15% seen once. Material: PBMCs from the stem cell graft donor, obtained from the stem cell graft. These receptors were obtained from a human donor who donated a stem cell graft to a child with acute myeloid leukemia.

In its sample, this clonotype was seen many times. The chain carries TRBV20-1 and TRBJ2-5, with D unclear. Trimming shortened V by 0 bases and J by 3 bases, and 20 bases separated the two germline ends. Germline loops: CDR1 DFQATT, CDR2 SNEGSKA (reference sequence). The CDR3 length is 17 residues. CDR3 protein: CSARDYGEMGSEETQYF. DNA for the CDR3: TGCAGTGCTAGAGATTATGGGGAAATGGGGTCAGAAGAGACCCAGTACTTC.

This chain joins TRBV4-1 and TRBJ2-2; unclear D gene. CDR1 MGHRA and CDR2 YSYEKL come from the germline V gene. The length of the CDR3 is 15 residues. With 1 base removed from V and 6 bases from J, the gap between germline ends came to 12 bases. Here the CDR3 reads CASSQVGRSAGELFF. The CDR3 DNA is TGCGCCAGCAGCCAAGTGGGTCGGAGCGCCGGGGAGCTGTTTTTT.

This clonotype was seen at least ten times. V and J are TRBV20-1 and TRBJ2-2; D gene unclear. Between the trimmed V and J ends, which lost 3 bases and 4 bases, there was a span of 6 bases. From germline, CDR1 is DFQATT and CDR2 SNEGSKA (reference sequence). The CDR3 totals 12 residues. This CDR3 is CSASDLTGELFF. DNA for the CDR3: TGCAGTGCTAGTGATCTCACCGGGGAGCTGTTTTTT.

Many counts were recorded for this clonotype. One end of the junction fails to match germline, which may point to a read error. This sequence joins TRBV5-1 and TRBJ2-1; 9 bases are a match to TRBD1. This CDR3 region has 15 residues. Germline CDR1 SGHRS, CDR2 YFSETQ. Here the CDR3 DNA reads TGTGCCAGCAGCTCCGGGACAGGGAACTACAATGAGCAGTTCTTC. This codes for CASSSGTGNYNEQFF.

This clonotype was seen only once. The CDR3 coding sequence is TGTGCCAGGGGCCCCACGCTCCGGGGCTACGAGCAGTACGTC. This encodes CARGPTLRGYEQYV. The genes are TRBV5-2 and TRBJ2-7; TRBD2, the table's D call, lacks a check against the DNA. TRBV5-2 is reported as a pseudogene. CDR3 size: 14 residues.

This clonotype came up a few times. The CDR3 DNA follows: TGTGCCAGCAGCTTACGCAGGGACCTTAGCAATCAGCCCCAGCATTTT. Its protein product is CASSLRRDLSNQPQHF. The chain carries TRBV7-8 and TRBJ1-5; possible D gene TRBD1, 5 bases. The ends were cut back, 2 bases at V and 0 bases at J, with 11 bases in the middle. Germline V gene sequence: CDR1 SGHVS, CDR2 FQNEAQ. This CDR3 is built from 16 residues.

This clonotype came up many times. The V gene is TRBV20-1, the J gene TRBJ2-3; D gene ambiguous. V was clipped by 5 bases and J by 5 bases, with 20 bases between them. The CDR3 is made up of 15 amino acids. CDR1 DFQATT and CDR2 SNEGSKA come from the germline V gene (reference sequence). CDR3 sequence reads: CSALGPVGLGDTQYF. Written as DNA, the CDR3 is TGCAGTGCTCTCGGGCCAGTGGGCCTGGGAGATACGCAGTATTTT.

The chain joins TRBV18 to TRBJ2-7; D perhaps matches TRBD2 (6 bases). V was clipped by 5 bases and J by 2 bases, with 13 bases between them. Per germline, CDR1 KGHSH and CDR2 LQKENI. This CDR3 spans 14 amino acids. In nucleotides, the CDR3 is TGTGCCAGCTCAAAGCCGGGGGTACCCTACGAGCAGTACTTC. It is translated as CASSKPGVPYEQYF.

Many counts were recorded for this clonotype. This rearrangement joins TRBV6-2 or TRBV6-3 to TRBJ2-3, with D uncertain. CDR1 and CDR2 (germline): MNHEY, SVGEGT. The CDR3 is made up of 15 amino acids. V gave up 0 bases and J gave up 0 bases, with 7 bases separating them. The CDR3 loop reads CASSYSRRSTDTQYF. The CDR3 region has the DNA TGTGCCAGCAGTTACTCGCGCCGGAGCACAGATACGCAGTATTTT.

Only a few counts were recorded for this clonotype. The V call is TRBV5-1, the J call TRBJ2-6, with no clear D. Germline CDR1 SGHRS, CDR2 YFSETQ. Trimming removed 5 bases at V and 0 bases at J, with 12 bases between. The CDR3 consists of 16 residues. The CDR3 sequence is CASRKAVSSGANVLTF. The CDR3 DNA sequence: TGCGCCAGCAGGAAGGCGGTGAGCTCTGGGGCCAACGTCCTGACTTTC.